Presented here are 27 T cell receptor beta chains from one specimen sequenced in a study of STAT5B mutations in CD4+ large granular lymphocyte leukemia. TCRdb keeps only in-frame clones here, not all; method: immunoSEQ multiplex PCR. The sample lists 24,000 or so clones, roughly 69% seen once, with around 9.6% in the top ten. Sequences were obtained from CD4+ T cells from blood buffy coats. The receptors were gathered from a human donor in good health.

The CDR3 protein is CASSPRREGGEQYF. DNA for the CDR3: TGTGCCAGCTCACCACGGCGGGAGGGTGGCGAGCAGTACTTC. The gene calls are TRBV18 and TRBJ2-7; 9 bases fit TRBD2. The CDR3 totals 14 residues. Germline CDR1 reads KGHSH; CDR2 reads LQKENI. V was clipped by 1 base and J by 6 bases; unmatched bases: 4.

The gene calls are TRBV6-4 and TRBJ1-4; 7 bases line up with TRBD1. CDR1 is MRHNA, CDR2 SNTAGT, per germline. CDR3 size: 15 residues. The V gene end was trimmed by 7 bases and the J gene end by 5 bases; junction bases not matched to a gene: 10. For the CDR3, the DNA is TGTGCCAGCACCCCAGACAGGGTAAAGAATGAAAAACTGTTTTTT. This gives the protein CASTPDRVKNEKLFF.

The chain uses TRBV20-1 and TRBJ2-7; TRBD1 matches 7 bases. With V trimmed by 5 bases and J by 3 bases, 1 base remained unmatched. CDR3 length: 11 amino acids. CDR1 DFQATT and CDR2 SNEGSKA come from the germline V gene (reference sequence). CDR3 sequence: CSAQGVYEQYV. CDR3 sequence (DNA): TGCAGTGCTCAGGGGGTCTACGAGCAGTACGTC.

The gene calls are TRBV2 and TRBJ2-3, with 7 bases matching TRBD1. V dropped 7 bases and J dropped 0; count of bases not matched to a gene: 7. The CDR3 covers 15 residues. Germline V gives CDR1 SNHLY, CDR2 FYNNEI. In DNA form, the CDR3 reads TGTGCCAGCAACACCGGGACAGTTAGCACAGATACGCAGTATTTT. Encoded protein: CASNTGTVSTDTQYF.

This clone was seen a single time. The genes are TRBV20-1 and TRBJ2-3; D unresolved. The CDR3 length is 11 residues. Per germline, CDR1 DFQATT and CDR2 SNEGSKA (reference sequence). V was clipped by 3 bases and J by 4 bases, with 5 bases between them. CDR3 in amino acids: CSASVADTQYF. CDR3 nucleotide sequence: TGCAGTGCTAGTGTCGCAGATACGCAGTATTTT.

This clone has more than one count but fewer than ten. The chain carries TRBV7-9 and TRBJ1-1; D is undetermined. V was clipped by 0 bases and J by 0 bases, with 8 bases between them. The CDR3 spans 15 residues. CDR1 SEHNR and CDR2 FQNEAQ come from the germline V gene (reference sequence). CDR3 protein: CASSLARTVNTEAFF. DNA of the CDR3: TGTGCCAGCAGCTTAGCGCGCACAGTGAACACTGAAGCTTTCTTT. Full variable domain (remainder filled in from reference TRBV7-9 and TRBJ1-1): DTGVSQNPRHKITKRGQNVTFRCDPISEHNRLYWYRQTLGQGPEFLTYFQNEAQLEKSRLLSDRFSAERPKGSFSTLEIQRTEQGDSAMYLCASSLARTVNTEAFFGQGTRLTVV.

CDR3 region: CASSLDTGELFF. The CDR3, as DNA: TGTGCCAGCAGCTTGGACACCGGGGAGCTGTTTTTT. The rearrangement uses TRBV5-4 and TRBJ2-2; D remains ambiguous. This CDR3 is 12 amino acids long. Trimming removed 0 bases from V and 3 bases from J, with 0 bases in between. Per the germline V gene, CDR1 is SGHNT and CDR2 is YYREEE (reference sequence). Supplemented by reference TRBV5-4 and TRBJ2-2, the full variable domain reads ETGVTQSPTHLIKTRGQQVTLRCSSQSGHNTVSWYQQALGQGPQFIFQYYREEENGRGNFPPRFSGLQFPNYSSELNVNALELDDSALYLCASSLDTGELFFGEGSRLTVL.

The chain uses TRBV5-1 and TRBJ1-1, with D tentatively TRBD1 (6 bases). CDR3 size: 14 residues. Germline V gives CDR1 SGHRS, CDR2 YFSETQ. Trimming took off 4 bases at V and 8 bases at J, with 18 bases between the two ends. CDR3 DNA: TGCGCCAGCAGCATCACTCCGGGGGCCCAAGAAGCTTTCTTT. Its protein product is CASSITPGAQEAFF. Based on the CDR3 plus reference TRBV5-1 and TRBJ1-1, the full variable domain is KAGVTQTPRYLIKTRGQQVTLSCSPISGHRSVSWYQQTPGQGLQFLFEYFSETQRNKGNFPGRFSGRQFSNSRSEMNVSTLELGDSALYLCASSITPGAQEAFFGQGTRLTVV.

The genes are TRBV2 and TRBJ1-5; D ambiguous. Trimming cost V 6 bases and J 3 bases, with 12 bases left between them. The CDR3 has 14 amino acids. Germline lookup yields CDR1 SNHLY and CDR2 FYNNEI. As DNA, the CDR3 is TGTGCCAGCAGGTTGGACGGCGTCAATCAGCCCCAGCATTTT. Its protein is CASRLDGVNQPQHF.

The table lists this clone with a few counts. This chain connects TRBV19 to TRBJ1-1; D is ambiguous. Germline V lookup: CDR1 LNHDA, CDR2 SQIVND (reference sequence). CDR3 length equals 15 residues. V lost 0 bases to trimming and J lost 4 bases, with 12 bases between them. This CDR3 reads CASSIEYSGSTEAFF. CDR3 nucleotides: TGTGCCAGTAGTATAGAGTATTCGGGCAGCACTGAAGCTTTCTTT.

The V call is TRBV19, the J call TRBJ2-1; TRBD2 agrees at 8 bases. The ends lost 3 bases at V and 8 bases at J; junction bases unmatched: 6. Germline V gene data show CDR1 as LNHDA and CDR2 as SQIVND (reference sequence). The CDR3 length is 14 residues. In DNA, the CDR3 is TGTGCCAGTAGTATGACGAGGACTAGCCATGAGCAGTTCTTC. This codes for CASSMTRTSHEQFF. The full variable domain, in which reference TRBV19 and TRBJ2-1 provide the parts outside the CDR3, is DGGITQSPKYLFRKEGQNVTLSCEQNLNHDAMYWYRQDPGQGLRLIYYSQIVNDFQKGDIAEGYSVSREKKESFPLTVTSAQKNPTAFYLCASSMTRTSHEQFFGPGTRLTVL.

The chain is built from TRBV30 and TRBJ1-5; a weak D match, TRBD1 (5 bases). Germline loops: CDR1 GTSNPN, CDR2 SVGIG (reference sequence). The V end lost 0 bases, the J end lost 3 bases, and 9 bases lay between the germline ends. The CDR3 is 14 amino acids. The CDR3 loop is CAWSVPGFNQPQHF. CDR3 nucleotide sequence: TGTGCCTGGAGTGTCCCAGGGTTCAATCAGCCCCAGCATTTT.

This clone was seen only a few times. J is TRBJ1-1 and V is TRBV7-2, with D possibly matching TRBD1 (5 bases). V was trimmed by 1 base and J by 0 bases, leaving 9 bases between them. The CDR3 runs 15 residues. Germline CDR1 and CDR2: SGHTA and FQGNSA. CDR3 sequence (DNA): TGTGCCAGCAGCTTAGACCTACAGGTGAACACTGAAGCTTTCTTT. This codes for CASSLDLQVNTEAFF.

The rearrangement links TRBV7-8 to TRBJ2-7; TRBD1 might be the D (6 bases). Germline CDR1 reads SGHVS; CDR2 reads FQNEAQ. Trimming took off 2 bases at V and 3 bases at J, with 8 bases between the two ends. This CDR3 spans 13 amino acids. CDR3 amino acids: CASSLSGDYEQYV. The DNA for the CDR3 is TGTGCCAGCAGCTTATCAGGGGACTACGAGCAGTACGTC.

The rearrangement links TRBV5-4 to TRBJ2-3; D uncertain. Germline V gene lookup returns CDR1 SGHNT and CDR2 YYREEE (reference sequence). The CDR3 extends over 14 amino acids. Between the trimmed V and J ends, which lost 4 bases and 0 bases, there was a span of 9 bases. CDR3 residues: CASSLTTSTDTQYF. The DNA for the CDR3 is TGTGCCAGCAGCCTGACAACGAGCACAGATACGCAGTATTTT.

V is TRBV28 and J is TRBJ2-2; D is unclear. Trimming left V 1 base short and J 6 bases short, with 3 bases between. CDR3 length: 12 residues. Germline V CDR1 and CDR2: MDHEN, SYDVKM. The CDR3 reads CASSLLSGELFF. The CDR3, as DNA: TGTGCCAGCAGTTTATTGTCCGGGGAGCTGTTTTTT.

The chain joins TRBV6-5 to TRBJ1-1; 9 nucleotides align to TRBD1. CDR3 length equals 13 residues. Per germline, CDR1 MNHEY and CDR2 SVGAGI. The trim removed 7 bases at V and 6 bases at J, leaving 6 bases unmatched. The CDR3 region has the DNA TGTGCCAGCATCGACAGGGGGTTACCTGAAGCTTTCTTT. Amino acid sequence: CASIDRGLPEAFF.

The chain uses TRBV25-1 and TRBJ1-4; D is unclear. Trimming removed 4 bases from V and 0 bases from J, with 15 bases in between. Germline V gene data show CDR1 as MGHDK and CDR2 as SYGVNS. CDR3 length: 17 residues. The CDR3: CASSVRLSASTNEKLFF. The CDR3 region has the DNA TGTGCCAGCAGTGTTCGGTTGAGCGCGTCAACTAATGAAAAACTGTTTTTT.

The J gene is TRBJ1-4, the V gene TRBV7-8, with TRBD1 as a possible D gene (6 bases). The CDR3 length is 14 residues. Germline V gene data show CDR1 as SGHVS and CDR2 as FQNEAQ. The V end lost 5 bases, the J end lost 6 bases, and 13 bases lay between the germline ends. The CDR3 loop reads CASSRGQGHEKLFF. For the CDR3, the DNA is TGTGCCAGCAGCCGGGGACAAGGACATGAAAAACTGTTTTTT.

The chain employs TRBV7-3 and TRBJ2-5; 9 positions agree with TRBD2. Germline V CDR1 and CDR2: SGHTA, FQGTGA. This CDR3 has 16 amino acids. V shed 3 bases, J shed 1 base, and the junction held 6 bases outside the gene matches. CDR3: CASSLGSGGSQETQYF. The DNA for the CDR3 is TGTGCCAGCAGCTTGGGTAGCGGGGGATCCCAAGAGACCCAGTACTTC.

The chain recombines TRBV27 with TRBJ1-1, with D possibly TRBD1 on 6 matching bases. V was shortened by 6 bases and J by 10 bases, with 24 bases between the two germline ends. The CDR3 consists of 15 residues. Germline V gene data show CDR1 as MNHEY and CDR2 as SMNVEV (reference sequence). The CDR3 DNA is TGTGCCAGCAGCCCCCTCGACAGGCAGTCTGAAAGAGCTTTCTTT. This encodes CASSPLDRQSERAFF.

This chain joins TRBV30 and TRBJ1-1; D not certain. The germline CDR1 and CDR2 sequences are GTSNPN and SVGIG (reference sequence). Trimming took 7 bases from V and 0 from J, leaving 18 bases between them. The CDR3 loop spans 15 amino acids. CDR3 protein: CASEKMAGVNTEAFF. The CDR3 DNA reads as TGTGCCTCGGAAAAGATGGCAGGCGTGAACACTGAAGCTTTCTTT.

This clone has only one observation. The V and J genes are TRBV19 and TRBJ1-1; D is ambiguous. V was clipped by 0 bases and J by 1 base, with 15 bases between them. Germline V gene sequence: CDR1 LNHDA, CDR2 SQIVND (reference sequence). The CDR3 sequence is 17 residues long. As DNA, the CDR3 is TGTGCCAGTAGTATAGATCTCCGGAGTCGAACGAACACTGAAGCTTTCTTT. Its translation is CASSIDLRSRTNTEAFF.

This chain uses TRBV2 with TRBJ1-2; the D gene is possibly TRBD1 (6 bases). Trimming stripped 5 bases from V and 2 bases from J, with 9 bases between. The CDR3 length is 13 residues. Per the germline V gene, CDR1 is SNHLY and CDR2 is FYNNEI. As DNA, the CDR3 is TGTGCCAGCAGTCCGGACAGCAACTATGGCTACACCTTC. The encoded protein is CASSPDSNYGYTF.

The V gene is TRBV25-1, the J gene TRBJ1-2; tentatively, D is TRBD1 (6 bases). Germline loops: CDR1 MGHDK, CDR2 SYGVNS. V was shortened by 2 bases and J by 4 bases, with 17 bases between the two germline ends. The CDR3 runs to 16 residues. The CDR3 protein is CASSEGGEQGLYGYTF. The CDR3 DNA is TGTGCCAGCAGTGAAGGGGGGGAACAGGGACTCTATGGCTACACCTTC.

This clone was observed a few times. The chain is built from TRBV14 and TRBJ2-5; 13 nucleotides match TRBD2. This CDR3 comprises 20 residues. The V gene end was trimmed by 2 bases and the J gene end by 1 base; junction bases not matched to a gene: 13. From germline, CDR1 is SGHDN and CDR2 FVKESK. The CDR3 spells CASSQPVGLAGLKSQETQYF. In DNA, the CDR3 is TGTGCCAGCAGCCAACCAGTGGGACTAGCGGGGCTGAAATCCCAAGAGACCCAGTACTTC.

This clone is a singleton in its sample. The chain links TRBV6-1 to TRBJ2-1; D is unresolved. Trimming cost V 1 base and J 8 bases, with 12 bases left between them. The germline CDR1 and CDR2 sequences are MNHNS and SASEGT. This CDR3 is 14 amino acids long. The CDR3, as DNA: TGTGCCAGCAGTGAAGTTAGTAGGTTCGATGAGCAGTTCTTC. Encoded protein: CASSEVSRFDEQFF.